This TCR beta chain comes out of a study of shared clonotypes between healthy human individuals. Whole-study context: There were three CD4 naive, three CD4 memory, two CD8 naive and one CD8 memory plates per donor.

It was CD45RO-negative cells, positively selected for CCR7, that made up naive CD8 cells, with terminally differentiated effector memory CD45RA+ cells excluded. This CDR3 is built from 16 residues. The trim removed 1 base at V and 3 bases at J, leaving 5 bases unmatched. From germline, CDR1 is SGHAT and CDR2 FQNNGV. Replicate PCRs run on sorted subsets employed 150 to 250 ng DNA, approximately 30,000 T cell genomes. The repertoire was sequenced with immunoSEQ multiplex PCR; TCRdb's copy has only in-frame clones and lacks some. This table has millions of clones, about 92% appearing once. The J gene is TRBJ2-1, the V gene TRBV11-2, with 8 positions matching TRBD2. Material for sequencing was naive CD8+ T cells from PBMCs. The TCR comes from a man aged 18 to 30 in good health. Some clones in this sample may be carry-over from other donors' samples. CDR3 residues: CASSLGLAGIYNEQFF. The CDR3 DNA reads TGTGCCAGCAGCTTAGGCCTAGCGGGCATCTACAATGAGCAGTTCTTC.